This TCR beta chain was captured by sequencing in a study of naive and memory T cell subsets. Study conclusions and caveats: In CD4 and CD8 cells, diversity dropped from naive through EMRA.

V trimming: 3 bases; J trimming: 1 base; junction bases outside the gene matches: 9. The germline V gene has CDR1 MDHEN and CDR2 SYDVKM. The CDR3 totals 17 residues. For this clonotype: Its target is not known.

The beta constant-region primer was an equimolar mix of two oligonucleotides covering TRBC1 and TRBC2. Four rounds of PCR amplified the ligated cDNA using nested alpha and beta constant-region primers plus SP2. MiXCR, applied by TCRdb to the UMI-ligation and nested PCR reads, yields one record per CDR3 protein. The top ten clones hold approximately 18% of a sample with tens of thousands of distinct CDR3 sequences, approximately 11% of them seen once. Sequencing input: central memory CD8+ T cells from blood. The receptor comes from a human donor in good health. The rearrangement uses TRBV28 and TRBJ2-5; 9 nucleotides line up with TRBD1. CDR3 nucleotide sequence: TGTGCCAGCAGTTTGTGGGACAGGGATTGGGCCCAAGAGACCCAGTACTTC. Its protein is CASSLWDRDWAQETQYF.